The rows below give T cell receptor beta chains drawn from one sample of a study of blood T cell repertoires in COVID-19. Data came from immunoSEQ multiplex PCR; TCRdb stores just in-frame clones and leaves some out. Here the sample spans around 60,000 clones, approximately 91% being singletons. The source material was peripheral blood. All receptors derive from a man between 60 and 75 years old with acute or convalescent COVID-19. Both conserved end residues are part of each CDR3. D genes are given only for firm matches. The size field is filled for only some rows; it gives once, few, many or a size class.

j_call: TRBJ2-3; clone_size: NA; d_call: TRBD1; v_call: TRBV6-5; cdr3_length: 15; cdr3_aa: CASSKDRVITDTQYF; cdr3_nt: TGTGCCAGCAGTAAGGACAGGGTCATCACAGATACGCAGTATTTT
j_call: TRBJ1-2; clone_size: NA; d_call: NA; v_call: TRBV20-1; cdr3_length: 13; cdr3_aa: CSASALLNYGYTF; cdr3_nt: TGCAGTGCTAGTGCACTACTCAACTATGGCTACACCTTC
j_call: TRBJ2-3; clone_size: NA; d_call: TRBD2; v_call: TRBV11-3; cdr3_length: 18; cdr3_aa: CASSSYLGASGNTDTQYF; cdr3_nt: TGTGCCAGCAGCTCCTACCTGGGAGCTAGCGGGAACACAGATACGCAGTATTTT
j_call: TRBJ1-5; clone_size: NA; d_call: TRBD1; v_call: TRBV28; cdr3_length: 15; cdr3_aa: CASTPGGQGDQPQHF; cdr3_nt: TGTGCCAGCACCCCAGGAGGACAGGGAGATCAGCCCCAGCATTTT
j_call: TRBJ1-2; clone_size: few; d_call: TRBD1; v_call: TRBV7-9; cdr3_length: 14; cdr3_aa: CASSYSDRGLGYTF; cdr3_nt: TGTGCCAGCAGCTATTCCGACAGGGGGCTCGGCTACACCTTC
j_call: TRBJ1-1; clone_size: NA; d_call: NA; v_call: TRBV6-4; cdr3_length: 13; cdr3_aa: CASSVDRNTEAFF; cdr3_nt: TGTGCCAGCAGCGTCGACAGAAACACTGAAGCTTTCTTT
j_call: TRBJ1-1; clone_size: NA; d_call: NA; v_call: TRBV11-2; cdr3_length: 14; cdr3_aa: CASSLKGVEAEAFF; cdr3_nt: TGTGCCAGCAGCTTAAAGGGGGTGGAGGCTGAAGCTTTCTTT
j_call: TRBJ2-7; clone_size: NA; d_call: NA; v_call: TRBV29-1; cdr3_length: 12; cdr3_aa: CSVGDNSYEQYF; cdr3_nt: TGCAGCGTGGGGGACAACTCCTACGAGCAGTACTTC
j_call: TRBJ2-6; clone_size: once; d_call: TRBD2; v_call: TRBV28; cdr3_length: 18; cdr3_aa: CASSSQSGRAAGANVLTF; cdr3_nt: TGTGCCAGCAGTTCCCAAAGCGGGAGGGCTGCTGGGGCCAACGTCCTGACTTTC
j_call: TRBJ2-2; clone_size: NA; d_call: TRBD1; v_call: TRBV10-3; cdr3_length: 14; cdr3_aa: CAIKTGVSTGELFF; cdr3_nt: TGTGCCATCAAGACAGGGGTGAGCACCGGGGAGCTGTTTTTT
j_call: TRBJ1-2; clone_size: NA; d_call: TRBD1; v_call: TRBV29-1; cdr3_length: 13; cdr3_aa: CSVEGQEAHGYTF; cdr3_nt: TGCAGCGTTGAGGGACAGGAGGCCCATGGCTACACCTTC
j_call: TRBJ2-5; clone_size: NA; d_call: TRBD1; v_call: TRBV5-1; cdr3_length: 16; cdr3_aa: CASSPGTGGYQETQYF; cdr3_nt: TGCGCCAGCAGCCCCGGGACAGGGGGCTACCAAGAGACCCAGTACTTC
j_call: TRBJ2-2; clone_size: NA; d_call: NA; v_call: TRBV19; cdr3_length: 12; cdr3_aa: CASKRELGELFF; cdr3_nt: TGTGCCAGTAAGAGGGAGCTCGGGGAGCTGTTTTTT
j_call: TRBJ2-4; clone_size: NA; d_call: NA; v_call: TRBV3-1/TRBV3-2; cdr3_length: 16; cdr3_aa: CASSQVVPWRDTIQYF; cdr3_nt: TGTGCCAGCAGCCAAGTGGTACCTTGGCGGGATACCATTCAGTACTTC
j_call: TRBJ2-7; clone_size: NA; d_call: TRBD1; v_call: TRBV19; cdr3_length: 14; cdr3_aa: CASTGQGVGREQYF; cdr3_nt: TGTGCCAGTACCGGACAGGGGGTTGGTCGCGAGCAGTACTTC
j_call: TRBJ2-7; clone_size: NA; d_call: TRBD1; v_call: TRBV4-1; cdr3_length: 17; cdr3_aa: CASSRLGAGQGTYEQYF; cdr3_nt: TGCGCCAGCAGCCGTCTGGGCGCGGGACAGGGGACCTACGAGCAGTACTTC
j_call: TRBJ1-6; clone_size: NA; d_call: TRBD1; v_call: TRBV10-3; cdr3_length: 12; cdr3_aa: CAIRGTDSPLHF; cdr3_nt: TGTGCCATCAGGGGGACAGACTCACCCCTCCACTTT
j_call: TRBJ2-1; clone_size: NA; d_call: TRBD1; v_call: TRBV28; cdr3_length: 14; cdr3_aa: CASRWDSLYNEQFF; cdr3_nt: TGTGCCAGCAGATGGGACAGCTTATACAATGAGCAGTTCTTC
j_call: TRBJ1-2; clone_size: NA; d_call: NA; v_call: TRBV9; cdr3_length: 11; cdr3_aa: CASSAGGGYTF; cdr3_nt: TGTGCCAGCAGCGCCGGGGGGGGCTACACCTTC
j_call: TRBJ2-7; clone_size: NA; d_call: NA; v_call: TRBV6-4; cdr3_length: 15; cdr3_aa: CASSDVRGPSYEQYF; cdr3_nt: TGTGCCAGCAGTGACGTCAGGGGCCCGTCCTACGAGCAGTACTTC
j_call: TRBJ1-2; clone_size: NA; d_call: NA; v_call: TRBV3-1/TRBV3-2; cdr3_length: 14; cdr3_aa: CASSQGQGWAGYTF; cdr3_nt: TGTGCCAGCAGCCAAGGGCAGGGTTGGGCTGGCTACACCTTC
j_call: TRBJ2-5; clone_size: NA; d_call: NA; v_call: TRBV19; cdr3_length: 13; cdr3_aa: CASSIRQGETQYF; cdr3_nt: TGTGCCAGTAGTATCCGACAAGGAGAGACCCAGTACTTC
j_call: TRBJ1-5; clone_size: NA; d_call: NA; v_call: TRBV7-2; cdr3_length: 14; cdr3_aa: CASSPHSGAQPQHF; cdr3_nt: TGTGCCAGCAGCCCCCACTCCGGAGCCCAGCCCCAGCATTTT
j_call: TRBJ2-1; clone_size: NA; d_call: NA; v_call: TRBV6-5; cdr3_length: 15; cdr3_aa: CASSQTSSHYNEQFF; cdr3_nt: TGTGCCAGCAGTCAAACTAGTTCCCACTACAATGAGCAGTTCTTC
j_call: TRBJ1-4; clone_size: NA; d_call: TRBD1; v_call: TRBV3-1/TRBV3-2; cdr3_length: 16; cdr3_aa: CASSQELTGGGEKLFF; cdr3_nt: TGTGCCAGCAGCCAGGAACTGACAGGGGGAGGCGAAAAACTGTTTTTT
j_call: TRBJ1-1; clone_size: NA; d_call: NA; v_call: TRBV5-1; cdr3_length: 14; cdr3_aa: CASSLVAANTEAFF; cdr3_nt: TGCGCCAGCAGCTTGGTCGCGGCGAACACTGAAGCTTTCTTT
j_call: TRBJ2-7; clone_size: NA; d_call: TRBD1; v_call: TRBV6-2/TRBV6-3; cdr3_length: 17; cdr3_aa: CASSSDWTGRPSYEQYF; cdr3_nt: TGTGCCAGCAGTTCCGACTGGACAGGTCGACCCTCCTACGAGCAGTACTTC
j_call: TRBJ1-2; clone_size: NA; d_call: NA; v_call: TRBV14; cdr3_length: 17; cdr3_aa: CASSQRLADLSTSGYTF; cdr3_nt: TGTGCCAGCAGCCAACGCTTGGCGGACCTATCCACTAGCGGCTACACCTTC
j_call: TRBJ1-3; clone_size: NA; d_call: TRBD1; v_call: TRBV2; cdr3_length: 13; cdr3_aa: CASSGQAGNTIYF; cdr3_nt: TGTGCCAGCAGCGGACAGGCTGGAAACACCATATATTTT
j_call: TRBJ2-5; clone_size: NA; d_call: TRBD2; v_call: TRBV5-4; cdr3_length: 14; cdr3_aa: CASSRGLAQETQYF; cdr3_nt: TGTGCCAGCAGCCGCGGACTAGCGCAGGAGACCCAGTACTTC
j_call: TRBJ2-7; clone_size: NA; d_call: TRBD2; v_call: TRBV4-3; cdr3_length: 16; cdr3_aa: CASSQDRGLGFYEQYF; cdr3_nt: TGCGCCAGCAGCCAAGATCGGGGACTAGGATTCTACGAGCAGTACTTC
j_call: TRBJ1-2; clone_size: NA; d_call: NA; v_call: TRBV28; cdr3_length: 14; cdr3_aa: CASSLDRGPYGYTF; cdr3_nt: TGTGCCAGCAGTTTGGACAGAGGACCCTATGGCTACACCTTC
j_call: TRBJ1-2; clone_size: NA; d_call: NA; v_call: TRBV28; cdr3_length: 14; cdr3_aa: CATRKQPTLYGYTF; cdr3_nt: TGTGCCACCAGGAAACAGCCAACCCTCTATGGCTACACCTTC
j_call: TRBJ2-7; clone_size: NA; d_call: NA; v_call: TRBV19; cdr3_length: 11; cdr3_aa: CATSGRYEQYF; cdr3_nt: TGTGCAACCAGCGGGCGCTACGAGCAGTACTTC
j_call: TRBJ2-7; clone_size: NA; d_call: NA; v_call: TRBV18; cdr3_length: 16; cdr3_aa: CASSPPYTNRVGEQYF; cdr3_nt: TGTGCCAGCTCACCACCGTACACTAACAGGGTAGGCGAGCAGTACTTC
j_call: TRBJ2-1; clone_size: NA; d_call: TRBD2; v_call: TRBV6-1; cdr3_length: 13; cdr3_aa: CASSEGPGRVPFF; cdr3_nt: TGTGCCAGCAGTGAAGGTCCTGGGAGGGTCCCGTTCTTC
j_call: TRBJ1-5; clone_size: NA; d_call: TRBD1; v_call: TRBV19; cdr3_length: 16; cdr3_aa: CASSPGGTAYNQPQHF; cdr3_nt: TGTGCCAGTAGTCCGGGGGGGACAGCATACAATCAGCCCCAGCATTTT
j_call: TRBJ1-6; clone_size: NA; d_call: TRBD1; v_call: TRBV5-5; cdr3_length: 17; cdr3_aa: CASTLSLDRIYNSPLHF; cdr3_nt: TGTGCCAGCACCCTGTCCCTGGACAGGATCTATAATTCACCCCTCCACTTT
j_call: TRBJ2-1; clone_size: NA; d_call: NA; v_call: TRBV4-3; cdr3_length: 13; cdr3_aa: CASSLFIDSEQFF; cdr3_nt: TGCGCCAGCAGCCTGTTTATAGATTCTGAGCAGTTCTTC
j_call: TRBJ2-1; clone_size: NA; d_call: NA; v_call: TRBV7-9; cdr3_length: 13; cdr3_aa: CASRLQSGNEQFF; cdr3_nt: TGTGCCAGCAGACTCCAATCGGGAAATGAGCAGTTCTTC
j_call: TRBJ2-2; clone_size: NA; d_call: NA; v_call: TRBV11-3; cdr3_length: 14; cdr3_aa: CASSPFPNTGELFF; cdr3_nt: TGTGCCAGCAGCCCCTTCCCCAACACCGGGGAGCTGTTTTTT
j_call: TRBJ1-4; clone_size: NA; d_call: TRBD1; v_call: TRBV28; cdr3_length: 15; cdr3_aa: CASRLGGQGNEKLFF; cdr3_nt: TGTGCCAGCAGACTAGGGGGACAGGGTAATGAAAAACTGTTTTTT
j_call: TRBJ1-6; clone_size: NA; d_call: NA; v_call: TRBV5-1; cdr3_length: 15; cdr3_aa: CASSLDAGINSPLHF; cdr3_nt: TGCGCCAGCAGCTTGGACGCCGGTATTAATTCACCCCTCCACTTT